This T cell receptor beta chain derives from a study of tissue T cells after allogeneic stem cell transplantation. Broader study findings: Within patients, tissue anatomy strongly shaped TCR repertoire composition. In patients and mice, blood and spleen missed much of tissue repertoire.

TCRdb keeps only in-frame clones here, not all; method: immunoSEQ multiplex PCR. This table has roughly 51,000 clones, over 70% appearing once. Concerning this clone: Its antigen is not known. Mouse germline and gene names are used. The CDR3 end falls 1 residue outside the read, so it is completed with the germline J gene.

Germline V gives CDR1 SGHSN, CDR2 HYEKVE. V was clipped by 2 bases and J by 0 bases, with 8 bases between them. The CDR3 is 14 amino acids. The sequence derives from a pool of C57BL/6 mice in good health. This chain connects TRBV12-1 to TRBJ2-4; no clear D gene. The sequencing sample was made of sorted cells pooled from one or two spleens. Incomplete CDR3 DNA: TGTGCCAGCTCTCCCGGGATTAGTCAAAACACCTTGTAC. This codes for CASSPGISQNTLY. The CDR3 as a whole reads CASSPGISQNTLYF. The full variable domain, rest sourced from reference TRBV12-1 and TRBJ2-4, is DSGVVQSPRHIIKEKGGRSVLTCIPISGHSNVVWYQQTLGKELKFLIQHYEKVERDKGFLPSRFSVQQFDDYHSEMNMSALELEDSAMYFCASSPGISQNTLYFGAGTRLSVL.